This T cell receptor beta chain was captured in a study of cytomegalovirus exposure and HLA in healthy donors (dated by TCRdb to about 2017). In terms of the full investigation: According to an earlier analysis of 587 of the donors, about 190 million T cells yielded roughly 100 million unique TCR beta sequences and about 300 Gb of sequence data. HLA typing included class I and class II loci at four-digit resolution. In an earlier analysis of a few hundred of the donors, high-throughput TCR beta sequencing was used to judge whether each TCR beta V gene segment behaved as functional or pseudogenic. Genome-wide SNP genotypes for about 60% of the roughly 670 donors were used in a later genetic analysis, which treated that subset as a discovery cohort. The study aimed to test whether signatures of past pathogen exposure could be identified by cataloging public T cell receptors. The T cell repertoires of 550 to 850 subjects were profiled by immunosequencing and related to cytomegalovirus serostatus. High-throughput TCR immunosequencing, statistical association of individual TCRs with disease status, and machine learning were combined to predict cytomegalovirus infection status. In addition to the first cohort of 650 to 800 subjects, a separate validation cohort of over 90 different subjects was used. All discovery cohort repertoires had been generated using a single sequencing platform. Roughly 300 gigabases of sequencing data and around 88 million unique TCR sequences made up an early release that covered several hundred HLA-typed donors. Donor age, sex, ethnicity and CMV serostatus were compiled alongside the repertoire data. In a later analysis, previously published TCR beta repertoires from more than 500 donors were re-analyzed and high-resolution HLA genotyping was added so that TCR occurrence patterns could be studied. Typing coverage differed by locus: A, B, C, DRB1 and DQB1 were typed in roughly 620-630 donors, DQA1 in around 500, DPA1 in over 600, and DPB1 in approximately 450. Across roughly 420 genotyped donors of the cohort, an average of approximately 200,000 unique TCR beta nucleotide sequences per donor were sequenced, and roughly 20% of those sequences were non-productive. Rather than drawing on any new phenotypic data, the later analysis identified candidate immune exposures from TCR beta sequences and the way those sequences occurred across donors. Roughly 5 DR-DQ haplotypes were handled as single units for association and clustering because linkage in the cohort was strong. The genetic ancestry cluster associated with self-reported Caucasian donors included around four fifths of the 300 to 450 genotyped donors. Results and caveats for the whole study, not just this receptor: Correlated functional status among segregating V segments might be attributable to linkage disequilibrium, but an unknown experimental factor could not be ruled out. The sequencing pipeline was judged likely to have produced a cluster of highly shared sequence variants as a technical artifact. The only immune exposure information available for the cohort was CMV serostatus. When HLA alleles, especially DR and DQ, strongly co-occurred, TCR associations were difficult to assign to individual alleles. The classifier was reported to diagnose cytomegalovirus status with high specificity and sensitivity in both the original and validation cohorts. Some IMGT-functional V segments, including TRBV6-2 and TRBV6-3, could not be told apart with the 87-base-pair reads, so those segments were excluded. A later analysis found that HLA-associated TCR beta chains were more clonally expanded and had lower generation probabilities than equally common non-associated chains. A further reported finding was that TCR beta sequences accurately predicted the HLA-A and HLA-B alleles for most subjects in the first cohort. An earlier analysis of approximately 600 of the donors showed that most TCR beta V segments appeared in productive rearrangements either about 90% or about 30% of the time, which broadly matched IMGT annotations. In vitro tests confirmed that a few of the cytomegalovirus-associated TCR beta chains recognize cytomegalovirus antigens. The authors suggested that the approach could potentially be extended to other disease states and immunological phenotypes. A total of fewer than 200 TCR beta chains were listed by the study as associated with cytomegalovirus. In this cohort, only TCR beta chains were sequenced, and detectable features were limited by the absence of alpha or paired-chain data. A later analysis found that most CMV-associated TCR beta chains appeared HLA-restricted, with HLA associations seemingly driven largely by CMV exposure. Because HLA typing was unavailable for some donors at each locus, only the typed subset was used in association tests. Compared with the approximately 720-donor mean, donors in an Asian-associated ancestry cluster had fewer N-insertions in productive TCRs, according to a later genetic analysis. Sequencing depth was assumed to be roughly uniform across donors in the presence/absence analyses, though that assumption may not hold. Roughly 15 rarely observed V segments, including chromosome 9 orphons, were excluded from the earlier analysis of just under 600 of the donors because counts were too low. While some public TCRs were present in many individuals, most TCR sequences turned up only very rarely across donors. A later genetic analysis associated a missense DCLRE1C variant with V-gene and J-gene trimming of TCR beta chains, and an independent cohort replicated the association. A later analysis associated about 17,000 TCR beta sequences with specific HLA alleles at a false discovery rate of 0.05. According to a later analysis, TCR association rates differed among HLA loci, with DRB1 alleles showing the most associated TCRs and HLA-C alleles showing the fewest. According to a later analysis, parvovirus B19, influenza, CMV and Epstein-Barr virus appeared linked to several top co-occurrence clusters.

Libraries were constructed by the immunoSEQ multiplex PCR assay. For the multiplex PCR, a mixture combining 60 forward primers for TCR Vbeta segments and 13 reverse primers for TCR Jbeta segments was used. The CDR3 region of rearranged TCR beta genes was amplified from genomic DNA by a multiplex PCR assay. Amplified TCR beta libraries were sequenced as 87-base-pair reads on the Illumina HiSeq System. In the paper's pipeline: A later analysis counted 75 million to 100 million unique TCR beta chains across the 640 or so repertoires, and 10 million to 12 million of these chains were shared by at least two donors. Raw reads were error-corrected and collapsed into unique sequences by a nearest-neighbor algorithm in which closely related sequences were merged to remove PCR and sequencing errors. To assign V, D and J gene segments, CDR3 sequences were aligned to IMGT reference sequences. For a sequence to be retained, a match of at least six nucleotides was required to both a V gene segment and a J gene segment. Rearrangements were called productive when the CDR3 lacked stop codons and stayed in frame with V and J; all others were non-productive. CDR3 was defined according to IMGT convention as the region running from the second conserved V-encoded cysteine to the conserved J-encoded phenylalanine. The earlier analysis of 450 to 750 of the donors excluded any sequence lacking an unambiguous match to a single V gene segment. An earlier analysis of approximately 590 of the donors called V segments functional above 56.7% productive rearrangements and segregating when the between-donor standard deviation exceeded 5%. A statistical classification framework was built for diagnosing cytomegalovirus status from the catalog of TCR beta chain sequences. In a later analysis, V and J genes were assigned by comparing TCR nucleotide sequences against IMGT/GENE-DB human TR gene sequences. Using the TCRdist pipeline, a later analysis assigned CDR3 sequences along with most-parsimonious VDJ recombination scenarios. In a later analysis, each TCR beta chain was defined by its CDR3 amino acid sequence together with its V-gene family, and reads lacking a unique V-gene family were excluded. A later analysis removed 592 highly shared, low-generation-probability nucleotide sequences to deal with suspected cross-contamination and a sequencing artifact. In a later analysis, a clonal expansion index was calculated for each public chain from normalized within-repertoire ranks of inferred template counts. Generation probabilities in a later analysis came from a VDJ recombination model fitted to out-of-frame rearrangements, and those results were checked against IGoR. In a later analysis, hypergeometric tests were used to score TCR-TCR, TCR-HLA and TCR-CMV co-occurrence, with a repertoire-size bias correction applied to TCR pairs. False discovery rates were estimated in a later analysis by permuting HLA or CMV assignments 20 times. A later analysis grouped co-occurring TCRs with DBSCAN, adding TCRdist sequence similarity when clustering within HLA-allele-positive subsets. For co-occurrence clustering, repertoires with fewer than 30,000 or more than 120,000 public chains were excluded, along with roughly five repertoires with anomalous nucleotide sharing. TCRdb limited this immuneACCESS table to in-frame rearrangements with V and J called. A share of clones is missing; checked studies link under half to unresolved V genes, and the rest is unexplained. The V and J calls and clone size come from that table; D and trimming were worked out from the DNA. For this sample there are around 88,000 clones; around four fifths appear just once. The ten largest clonotypes hold around 7.8% of the sample.

In total, approximately 700 healthy bone marrow donors made up the cohort. Cohort members were all nominally healthy when sampled, although unrecorded immune exposures were likely present. The donor tested CMV seropositive and was one of the 289 seropositive cohort members. Every donor gave a peripheral blood sample, and the peripheral blood mononuclear cells from that sample were used for TCR beta sequencing. Genomic DNA was extracted from the blood cell samples with the Qiagen DNeasy Blood Extraction Kit. This clone was picked up one time. Its antigen is still unknown. Base qualities were left out, and no much larger clone turns up one base away. V was cut back by 6 bases and J by 5 bases, leaving a gap of 12 bases between them. CDR1 and CDR2, per the germline V gene, are KGHSH and LQKENI. The CDR3 numbers 13 residues from cysteine through phenylalanine. The retained sequence is limited to the CDR3, 39 bases, with the frame set at the first base.

This clonotype was sampled from a man between 45 and 60 years old in good health and CMV-seropositive. The chain is assembled from TRBV18 and TRBJ2-3; TRBD1 is perhaps the D gene, given 5 matching bases. The material sequenced was PBMCs. The CDR3 is CASSVGHIDTQYF. In nucleotides, the sequence is TGTGCCAGCTCCGTGGGGCATATAGATACGCAGTATTTT.